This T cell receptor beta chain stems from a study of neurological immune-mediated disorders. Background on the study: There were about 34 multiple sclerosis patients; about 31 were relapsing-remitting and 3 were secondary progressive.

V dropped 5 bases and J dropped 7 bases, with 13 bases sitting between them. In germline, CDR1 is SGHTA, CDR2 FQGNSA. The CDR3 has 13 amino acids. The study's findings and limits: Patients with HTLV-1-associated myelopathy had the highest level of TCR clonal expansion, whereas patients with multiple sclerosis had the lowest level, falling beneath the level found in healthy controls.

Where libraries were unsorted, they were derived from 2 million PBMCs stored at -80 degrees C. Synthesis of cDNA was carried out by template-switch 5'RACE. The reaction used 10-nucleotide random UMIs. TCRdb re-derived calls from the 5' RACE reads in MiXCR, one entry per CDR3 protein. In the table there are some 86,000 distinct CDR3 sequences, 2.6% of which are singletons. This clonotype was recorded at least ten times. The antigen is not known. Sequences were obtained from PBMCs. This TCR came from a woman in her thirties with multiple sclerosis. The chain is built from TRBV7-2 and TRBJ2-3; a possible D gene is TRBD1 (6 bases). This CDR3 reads CASSGEQGYTQYF. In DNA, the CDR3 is TGTGCCAGCAGCGGAGAACAGGGATATACGCAGTATTTT.